This T cell receptor (beta chain) stems from a study of blood T cell repertoires in COVID-19. The CDR3 loop spans 15 amino acids. Trimming cost V 5 bases and J 3 bases, with 16 bases left between them. Germline CDR1 is LNHDA and CDR2 is SQIVND (reference sequence). Residents of approximately 25 US areas, aged roughly 18 to 95 years, made up the participants. Profiling relied on immunoSEQ multiplex PCR, and the TCRdb table lists in-frame clones only, not all of them. The sample records roughly 210,000 clones, roughly 87% being singletons. The genes are TRBV19 and TRBJ1-1; weak D call: TRBD1 (5 bases). The TCR comes from a man aged 25 to 40 in a cohort exposed to, infected with or recovered from COVID-19 (not recorded which). The specimen was PBMCs or T cells enriched from blood (not recorded which). CDR3 bases: TGTGCCAGTAGTCAAAACCGACGGGGGGACACTGAAGCTTTCTTT. It translates to CASSQNRRGDTEAFF.